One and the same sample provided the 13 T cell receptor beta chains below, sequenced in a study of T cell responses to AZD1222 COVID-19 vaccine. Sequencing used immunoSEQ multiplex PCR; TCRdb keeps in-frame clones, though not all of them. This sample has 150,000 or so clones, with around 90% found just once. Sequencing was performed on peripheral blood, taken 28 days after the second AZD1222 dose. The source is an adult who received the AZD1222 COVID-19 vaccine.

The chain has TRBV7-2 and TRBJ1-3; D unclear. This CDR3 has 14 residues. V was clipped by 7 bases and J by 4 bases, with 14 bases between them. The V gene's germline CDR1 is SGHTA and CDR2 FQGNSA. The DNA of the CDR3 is TGTGCCAGCACCGCGGATGTATCCGGAAACACCATATATTTT. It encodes CASTADVSGNTIYF.

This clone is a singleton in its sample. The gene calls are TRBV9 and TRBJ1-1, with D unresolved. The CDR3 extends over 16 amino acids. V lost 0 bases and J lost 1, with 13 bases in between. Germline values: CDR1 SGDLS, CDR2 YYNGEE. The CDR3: CASSVEAGWTNTEAFF. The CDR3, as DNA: TGTGCCAGCAGCGTAGAGGCAGGCTGGACGAACACTGAAGCTTTCTTT.

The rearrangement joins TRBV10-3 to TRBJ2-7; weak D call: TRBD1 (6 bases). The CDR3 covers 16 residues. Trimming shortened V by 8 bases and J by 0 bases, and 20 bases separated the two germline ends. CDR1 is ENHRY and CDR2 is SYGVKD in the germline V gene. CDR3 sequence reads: CAISKSQGQRSYEQYF. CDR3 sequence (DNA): TGTGCCATCTCTAAGAGTCAGGGGCAGCGCTCCTACGAGCAGTACTTC.

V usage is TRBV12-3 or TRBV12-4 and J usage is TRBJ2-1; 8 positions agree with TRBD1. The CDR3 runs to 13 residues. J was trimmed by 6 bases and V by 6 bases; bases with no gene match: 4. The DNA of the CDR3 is TGTGCCAGCAGCTCAGGACAGGGCAATGAGCAGTTCTTC. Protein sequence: CASSSGQGNEQFF.

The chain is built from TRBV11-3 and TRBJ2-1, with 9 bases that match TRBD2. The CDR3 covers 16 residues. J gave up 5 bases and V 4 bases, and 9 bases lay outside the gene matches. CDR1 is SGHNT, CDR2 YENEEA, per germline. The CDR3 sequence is CASSSSLTSGNNEQFF. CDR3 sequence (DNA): TGTGCCAGCAGCTCCTCCCTGACTAGCGGCAACAATGAGCAGTTCTTC.

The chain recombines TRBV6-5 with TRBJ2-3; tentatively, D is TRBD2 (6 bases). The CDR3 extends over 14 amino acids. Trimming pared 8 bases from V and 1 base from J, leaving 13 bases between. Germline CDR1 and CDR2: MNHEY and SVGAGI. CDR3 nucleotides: TGTGCCAGCTTAACGGGAGCTGGCACAGATACGCAGTATTTT. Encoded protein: CASLTGAGTDTQYF.

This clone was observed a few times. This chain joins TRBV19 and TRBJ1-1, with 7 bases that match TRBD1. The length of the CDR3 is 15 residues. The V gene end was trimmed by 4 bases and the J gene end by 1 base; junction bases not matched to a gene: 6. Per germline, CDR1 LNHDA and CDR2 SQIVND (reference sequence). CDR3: CASSNHRGGNTEAFF. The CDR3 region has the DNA TGTGCCAGTAGTAACCACAGGGGAGGGAACACTGAAGCTTTCTTT.

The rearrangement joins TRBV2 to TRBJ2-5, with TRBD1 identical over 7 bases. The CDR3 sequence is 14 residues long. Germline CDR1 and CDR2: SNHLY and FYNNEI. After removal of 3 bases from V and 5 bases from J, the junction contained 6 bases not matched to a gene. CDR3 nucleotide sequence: TGTGCCAGCAGTGAGACAGGGATGTTTGAGACCCAGTACTTC. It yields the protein CASSETGMFETQYF.

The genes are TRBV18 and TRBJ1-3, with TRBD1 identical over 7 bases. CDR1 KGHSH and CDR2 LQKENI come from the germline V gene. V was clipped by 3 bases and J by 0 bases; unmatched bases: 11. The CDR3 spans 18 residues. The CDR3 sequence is CASSPRPTGVDSGNTIYF. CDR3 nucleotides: TGTGCCAGCTCACCTCGACCTACAGGGGTCGACTCTGGAAACACCATATATTTT.

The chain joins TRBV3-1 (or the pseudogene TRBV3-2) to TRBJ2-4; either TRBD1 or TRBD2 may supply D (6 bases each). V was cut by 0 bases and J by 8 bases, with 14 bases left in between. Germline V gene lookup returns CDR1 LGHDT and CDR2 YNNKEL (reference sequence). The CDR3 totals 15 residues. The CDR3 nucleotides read TGTGCCAGCAGCCAAGATGGGGGGCTAGCTGACATTCAGTACTTC. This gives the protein CASSQDGGLADIQYF.

CDR3 loop: CASSTPGLIYGYTF. The CDR3 DNA reads TGTGCCAGTAGTACCCCCGGACTGATCTATGGCTACACCTTC. This sequence joins TRBV19 and TRBJ1-2; D is unresolved. The CDR3 runs to 14 residues. CDR1 is LNHDA and CDR2 is SQIVND in the germline V gene (reference sequence). V was cut by 4 bases and J by 4 bases, with 13 bases left in between.

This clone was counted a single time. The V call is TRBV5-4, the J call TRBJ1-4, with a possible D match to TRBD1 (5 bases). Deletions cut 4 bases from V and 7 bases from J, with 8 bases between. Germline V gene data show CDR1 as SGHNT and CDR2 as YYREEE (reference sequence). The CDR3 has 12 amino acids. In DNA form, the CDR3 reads TGTGCCAGCAGCCTGAGGGGTGAAAAACTGTTTTTT. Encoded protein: CASSLRGEKLFF.

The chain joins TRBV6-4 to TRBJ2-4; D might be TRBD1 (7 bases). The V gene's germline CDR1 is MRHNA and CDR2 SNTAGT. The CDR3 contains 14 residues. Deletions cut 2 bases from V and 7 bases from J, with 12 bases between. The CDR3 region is CASSDGSGGNIQYF. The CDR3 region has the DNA TGTGCCAGCAGTGACGGATCAGGGGGGAACATTCAGTACTTC.